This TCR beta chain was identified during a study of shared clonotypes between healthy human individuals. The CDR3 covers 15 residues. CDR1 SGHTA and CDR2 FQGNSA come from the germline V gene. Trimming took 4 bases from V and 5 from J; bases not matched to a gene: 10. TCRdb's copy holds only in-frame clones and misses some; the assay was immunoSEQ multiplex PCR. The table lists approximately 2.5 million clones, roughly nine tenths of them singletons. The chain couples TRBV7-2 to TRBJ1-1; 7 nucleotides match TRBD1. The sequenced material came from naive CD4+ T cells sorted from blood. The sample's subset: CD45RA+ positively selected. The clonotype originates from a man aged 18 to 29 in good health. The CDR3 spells CASSSPTGTRTEAFF. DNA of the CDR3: TGTGCCAGCAGCTCCCCGACAGGGACGAGGACTGAAGCTTTCTTT.